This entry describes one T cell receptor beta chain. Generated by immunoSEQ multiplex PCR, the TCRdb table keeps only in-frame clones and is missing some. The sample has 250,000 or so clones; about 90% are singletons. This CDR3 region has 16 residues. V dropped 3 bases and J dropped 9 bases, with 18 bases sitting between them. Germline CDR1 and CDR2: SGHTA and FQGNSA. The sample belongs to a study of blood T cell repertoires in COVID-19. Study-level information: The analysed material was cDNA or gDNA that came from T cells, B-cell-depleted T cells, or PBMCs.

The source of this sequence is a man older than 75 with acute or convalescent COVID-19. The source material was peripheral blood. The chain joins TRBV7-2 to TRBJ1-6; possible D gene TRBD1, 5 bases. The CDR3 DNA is TGTGCCAGCAGCTTCCCTCAGGGAAATGGAGCTTCACCCCTCCACTTT. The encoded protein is CASSFPQGNGASPLHF. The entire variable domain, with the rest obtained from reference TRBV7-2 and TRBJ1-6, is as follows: GAGVSQSPSNKVTEKGKDVELRCDPISGHTALYWYRQSLGQGLEFLIYFQGNSAPDKSGLPSDRFSAERTGGSVSTLTIQRTQQEDSAVYLCASSFPQGNGASPLHFGNGTRLTVT.